What follows are 21 T cell receptor beta chains derived from one specimen sequenced in a study of CD8+ T cells in alopecia areata. TCR sequencing used cDNA made by reverse transcription of extracted RNA. Assay: immunoSEQ multiplex PCR; the TCRdb copy retains only in-frame clones and omits some. The profile covers approximately 110,000 clones, none occurring a single time. Sequenced input: lesional skin. These receptors were taken from a C3H/HeJ mouse with alopecia areata. This mouse strain has H2-k as its MHC haplotype.

As concerns this clone: Gene names and germline match the mouse. With the read ending 4 residues before the CDR3 end, the germline J gene is used to fill in that end. The chain carries TRBV13-3 and TRBJ1-4; 9 nucleotides align to TRBD1. CDR3 length equals 16 residues. Germline values: CDR1 NNHDY, CDR2 SYVADS. With V trimmed by 0 bases and J by 6 bases, 6 bases remained unmatched. The CDR3 sequence: CASSDARGDRDERLFF. CDR3 bases read: TGTGCCAGCAGTGATGCAAGGGGGGACAGGGACGAA.

This clone came up a few times. The genes are named according to mouse. The read falls 4 residues short of the CDR3 end, and the missing part is taken from the germline J gene. The rearrangement links TRBV19 to TRBJ1-2, with 7 bases matching TRBD1. V gave up 4 bases and J gave up 0 bases; unmatched junction bases: 3. Germline V gene data show CDR1 as FNHDT and CDR2 as SITEND (reference sequence). CDR3 size: 14 residues. CDR3 DNA, as far as it was read: TGTGCCAGCAGTTGGGACAGAGCAAACTCC. The encoded protein is CASSWDRANS. The full CDR3 sequence reads CASSWDRANSDYTF.

This clone was counted many times. The listed genes are named as in mouse. The read stops 4 residues short of the end of the CDR3; the missing end is completed from the germline J gene. The rearrangement links TRBV13-3 to TRBJ2-2; 8 positions agree with TRBD2. The CDR3 spans 15 residues. CDR1 NNHDY and CDR2 SYVADS come from the germline V gene. The trim removed 1 base at V and 4 bases at J, leaving 3 bases unmatched. This chain's CDR3 is CASSDRGGSTGQLYF. CDR3 bases read: TGTGCCAGCAGTGATCGGGGGGGCAGCACCGGG.

As to this clone: Genes here carry mouse names. Read data end 4 residues before the CDR3 end; the end is taken from the germline J gene. Other DNA sequences in the same sample also yield this CDR3. V gene TRBV19 combines with J gene TRBJ1-2, with 7 nucleotides matching TRBD1. CDR1 is FNHDT and CDR2 is SITEND in the germline V gene (reference sequence). The CDR3 sequence is 14 residues long. V lost 5 bases, J lost 0 bases, and 4 bases stayed unmatched. This CDR3 reads CASSHRGPNSDYTF. Incomplete CDR3 DNA: TGTGCCAGCAGCCACAGGGGCCCAAACTCC.

To note about this clone: Here the gene names and germline are mouse. The read is 4 residues too short to cover the CDR3 end, so that end is filled in from the germline J gene. This rearrangement joins TRBV13-2 to TRBJ2-3; the match to TRBD2 covers 8 bases. The CDR3 has 13 amino acids. The J segment lost 3 bases and the V segment lost 9 bases, leaving 6 bases of the junction unmatched. Germline CDR1 NNHNN, CDR2 SYGAGS (reference sequence). The CDR3 is CAKWTGRAETLYF. The part of the CDR3 DNA that was read is TGTGCCAAATGGACTGGGAGGGCAGAA.

Of note for this clone: Gene names refer to mouse genes. The CDR3 end falls 4 residues outside the read, so it is completed with the germline J gene. This chain links TRBV31 with TRBJ2-3; 9 nucleotides match TRBD1. The ends lost 1 base at V and 1 base at J; junction bases unmatched: 3. The CDR3 spans 15 residues. The germline V gene has CDR1 GKSSPN and CDR2 SITVG. The CDR3 here is CAWSPQGAGAETLYF. CDR3 DNA, as far as it was read: TGTGCCTGGAGTCCACAGGGGGCTGGTGCAGAA.

This clone was picked up a small number of times. The genes and germline here are from mouse. The read is 4 residues too short to cover the CDR3 end, so that end is filled in from the germline J gene. V and J are TRBV1 and TRBJ2-7; tentative D call: TRBD1 (5 bases). CDR3 length: 13 amino acids. Looked up from germline, CDR1 is NSQYPW and CDR2 is LRSPGD (reference sequence). With 4 bases removed from V and 3 bases from J, the gap between germline ends came to 10 bases. The CDR3 loop is CTCSVDTLYEQYF. CDR3 DNA (partial): TGCACCTGCAGTGTGGACACTCTCTAT.

At least ten counts were recorded for this clone. Gene names and germline refer to mouse. The read stops 4 residues short of the end of the CDR3; the missing end is completed from the germline J gene. The rearrangement links TRBV13-3 to TRBJ2-3, with D possibly matching TRBD1 (8 bases). Between the trimmed V and J ends, which lost 5 bases and 1 base, there was a span of 14 bases. The CDR3 loop spans 15 amino acids. Germline values: CDR1 NNHDY, CDR2 SYVADS. The DNA read from the CDR3 is TGTGCCAGCAGGACAACAGGGGGGGGTGCAGAA. Protein product: CASRTTGGGAE. The whole CDR3 protein reads CASRTTGGGAETLYF.

For this clone: The protein listed by TCRdb differs at residue 11 from the translated DNA, so the DNA translation is shown. Any gene name here is a mouse gene name. The read terminates 3 residues ahead of where the CDR3 ends, so the germline J gene completes it. The gene calls are TRBV13-3 and TRBJ1-6, with 7 nucleotides matching TRBD1. TRBJ1-6 falls under the ORF class, with uncertain function. The V and J ends lost 1 base and 7 bases, in that order; junction bases with no gene match: 2. The CDR3 contains 14 residues. In germline, CDR1 is NNHDY, CDR2 SYVADS. The CDR3 sequence is CASSDSGQNSPLYF. The part of the CDR3 DNA that was read is TGTGCCAGCAGTGATTCGGGACAGAATTCGCCC.

This clone showed up just a few times. Any gene name here is a mouse gene name. Read sequence stops 4 residues before the CDR3 end, and the germline J gene provides the missing end. This chain connects TRBV13-3 to TRBJ2-5; D might be TRBD1 (5 bases). The CDR3 covers 13 residues. Germline CDR1 NNHDY, CDR2 SYVADS. V lost 5 bases and J lost 1, with 8 bases in between. The CDR3 bases that were read are TGTGCCAGCAGCGGACACTACCAAGAC. This codes for CASSGHYQD. The whole CDR3 protein reads CASSGHYQDTQYF.

This clone was counted a few times. Mouse names are used for the genes. The missing CDR3 end, 4 residues past where the read stops, is filled in from the germline J gene. V usage is TRBV13-3 and J usage is TRBJ2-7; 8 bases match TRBD1. The germline V gene has CDR1 NNHDY and CDR2 SYVADS. Losses at the gene ends were 2 bases for V and 2 bases for J; bases not matched to a gene: 6. The CDR3 totals 15 residues. CDR3 protein: CASSEWTGPTYEQYF. CDR3 DNA (partial): TGTGCCAGCAGTGAATGGACAGGGCCCACCTAT.

This clone was detected ten times or more. Gene names and germline refer to mouse. The CDR3 DNA, read in part, is TGTGCCAGCAGTGATGAAGGGGAATCT. Translation: CASSDEGES. The whole CDR3 sequence is CASSDEGESEQFF. The J gene is TRBJ2-1, the V gene TRBV13-3, with D perhaps TRBD1 (5 bases). The missing CDR3 end, 4 residues past where the read stops, is filled in from the germline J gene. The CDR3 contains 13 residues. Germline V gives CDR1 NNHDY, CDR2 SYVADS.

This clone was seen at least ten times. The gene names given are mouse names. The sequence runs out 4 residues before the end of the CDR3; the remainder is reconstructed from the germline J gene. The chain joins TRBV13-3 to TRBJ2-3; 7 bases align to TRBD2. The CDR3 is 15 residues long. J was trimmed by 0 bases and V by 1 base; bases with no gene match: 2. CDR1 NNHDY and CDR2 SYVADS come from the germline V gene. The CDR3: CASSDSWGSAETLYF. CDR3 DNA (partial): TGTGCCAGCAGTGATAGCTGGGGGAGTGCAGAA.

In this sample, this clone turned up a few times. Germline and genes: mouse. The read terminates 4 residues before the CDR3 end, so the remaining end is supplied by the germline J gene. J is TRBJ2-7 and V is TRBV31; 7 nucleotides match TRBD2. V gave up 0 bases and J gave up 0 bases; unmatched junction bases: 2. The CDR3 totals 14 residues. Germline-derived CDR1 and CDR2 are GKSSPN and SITVG. Incomplete CDR3 DNA: TGTGCCTGGAGTCTCCTGGGGGTCTCCTAT. As protein: CAWSLLGVSY. The CDR3 in full is CAWSLLGVSYEQYF.

For this clone: Germline and genes here are mouse. The CDR3: CASSRASTGGYEQYF. The CDR3 DNA, read in part, is TGTGCTAGCAGTAGAGCCTCGACAGGGGGCTAT. The chain combines TRBV17 with TRBJ2-7; TRBD1 matches at 9 bases. With the read ending 4 residues before the CDR3 end, the germline J gene is used to fill in that end. Germline V lookup: CDR1 MNHDT, CDR2 YYDKIL. The CDR3 runs 15 residues. Germline trimming cut 1 base from V and 3 bases from J; bases unmatched to any gene: 4.

Details on this clone: Gene names and germline match the mouse. The read finishes 4 residues shy of the CDR3 end, and the germline J gene is used to complete it. This chain joins TRBV13-3 and TRBJ2-1; 9 nucleotides align to TRBD1. This CDR3 contains 15 residues. Trimming took 3 bases from V and 4 from J; bases not matched to a gene: 5. Germline V gene data show CDR1 as NNHDY and CDR2 as SYVADS. This chain's CDR3 is CASSALDRGYAEQFF. Incomplete CDR3 DNA: TGTGCCAGCAGTGCCCTGGACAGGGGATATGCT.

Comment on this clone: Gene names refer to mouse genes. From the germline J gene comes the end of the CDR3, since the read stops 4 residues before it. The chain links TRBV13-1 to TRBJ2-7; TRBD2 matches 10 bases. Per germline, CDR1 NSHNY and CDR2 SYGAGN. This CDR3 has 14 amino acids. The DNA read from the CDR3 is TGTGCCAGCAGTGTGGACTGGGGGACATAT. Translation gives CASSVDWGTY. The entire CDR3 is CASSVDWGTYEQYF.

To note about this clone: The protein given in TCRdb and the translation of the DNA differ at residue 12, and the sequence presented here derives from the DNA. The genes are named according to mouse. This CDR3 reads CASSDRDREGSPLYF. The part of the CDR3 DNA that was read is TGTGCCAGCAGTGACAGGGACAGGGAGGGTTCGCCC. The rearrangement joins TRBV13-3 to TRBJ1-6, with 9 bases matching TRBD1. The read is 3 residues too short to cover the CDR3 end, so that end is filled in from the germline J gene. TRBJ1-6 falls under the ORF class, with uncertain function. Germline V CDR1 and CDR2: NNHDY, SYVADS. Unmatched junction bases numbered 6, after V lost 2 bases and J lost 9 bases. The CDR3 runs to 15 residues.

With respect to this clone: Mouse germline and gene names are used. The observed sequence ends 4 residues before the CDR3 terminus, with the missing tail filled in from the germline J gene. The rearrangement uses TRBV13-3 and TRBJ2-4; 9 bases are a match to TRBD1. Germline assignment: CDR1 NNHDY and CDR2 SYVADS. This CDR3 has 14 amino acids. The CDR3 DNA, read in part, is TGTGCCAGCAGTGAGGACAGGGGAGGTAAC. Encoded protein: CASSEDRGGN. The whole CDR3 region reads CASSEDRGGNTLYF. The variable domain in full, completed from reference TRBV13-3 and TRBJ2-4, reads EAAVTQSPRSKVAVTGGKVTLSCHQTNNHDYMYWYRQDTGHGLRLIHYSYVADSTEKGDIPDGYKASRPSQENFSLILELASLSQTAVYFCASSEDRGGNTLYFGAGTRLSVL.

The table lists this clone with a few counts. Germline and genes: mouse. This chain's CDR3 is CTCSPGGLPSAETLYF. The part of the CDR3 DNA that was read is TGCACCTGCAGCCCAGGGGGACTTCCTAGTGCAGAA. The chain is built from TRBV1 and TRBJ2-3; tentative D call: TRBD1 (7 bases). The read stops 4 residues short of the end of the CDR3; the missing end is completed from the germline J gene. V lost 6 bases to trimming and J lost 0 bases, with 16 bases between them. Germline CDR1 is NSQYPW and CDR2 is LRSPGD (reference sequence). This CDR3 region has 16 residues.

Only a few counts were recorded for this clone. Genes and germline are mouse. The DNA ends 4 residues before the CDR3 does, and the rest of the CDR3 is filled in from the germline J gene. This chain uses TRBV13-1 with TRBJ1-2; perhaps TRBD1 as D (6 bases). The CDR3 extends over 13 amino acids. The germline V and J ends were trimmed by 7 bases and 0 bases, with 10 bases remaining between them. CDR1 and CDR2 from the germline V gene are NSHNY and SYGAGN. The CDR3 bases that were read are TGTGCCAGCGGGGACACCCCAAACTCC. It specifies CASGDTPNS. The CDR3 reads in full as CASGDTPNSDYTF.